One T cell receptor (beta chain) is described in this entry. The antigen remains unidentified. RNA, at roughly 0.5 to 1 ug, was reverse transcribed with random hexamers. Each CDR3 protein gets one entry after TCRdb re-called the immunoSEQ multiplex PCR reads with MiXCR. The sample carries roughly 120,000 distinct CDR3 sequences, around 94% recorded once. From blood CD8+ and CD4+ T cells, the TCR beta chain was sequenced. Relapsing-remitting disease, either stable or active, was present in the multiple sclerosis controls, who were treatment-naive patients. TEMRA cells were FACS-enriched, while CD8+ and CD4+ T cells were negatively isolated. This entry is derived from a study of CD8 T cells in Susac syndrome. General study results and limits: TCR sequencing and HLA analysis covered a relatively small number of individuals.

Germline assignment: CDR1 GTSNPN and CDR2 SVGIG (reference sequence). This CDR3 spans 14 amino acids. Trimming removed 3 bases from V and 1 base from J, with 12 bases in between. Specimen: CD4+ T cells from PBMCs. This TCR came from a human donor with multiple sclerosis. The gene calls are TRBV30 and TRBJ1-1, with D unresolved. The CDR3 reads CAWRRERPNTEAFF. Here the CDR3 DNA reads TGTGCCTGGAGAAGGGAACGACCGAACACTGAAGCTTTCTTT.